Below are 18 T cell receptor beta chains sequenced from a single sample in a study of blood T cell repertoires in COVID-19. Repertoires were generated with immunoSEQ multiplex PCR, while TCRdb's copy carries only in-frame clones and drops some. Counted here are under 120,000 clones, roughly 80% occurring once; the ten biggest clones make up more than 20%. Sequenced material: peripheral blood. These receptors were taken from a man in his 70s with active or convalescent COVID-19.

This rearrangement joins TRBV5-1 to TRBJ2-2; TRBD1 matches 8 bases. The CDR3 is 15 amino acids. CDR1 is SGHRS, CDR2 YFSETQ, per germline. V shed 3 bases and J 5 bases; nucleotides not matched to a gene: 6. The CDR3 here is CASSSGQGGTGELFF. The CDR3 coding sequence is TGCGCCAGCAGCTCTGGACAGGGTGGGACCGGGGAGCTGTTTTTT.

This clone was recorded a few times. The chain uses TRBV3-1 (or the pseudogene TRBV3-2) and TRBJ1-5; possibly TRBD1 for D (6 bases). CDR3 length: 15 amino acids. Per germline, CDR1 LGHDT and CDR2 YNNKEL (reference sequence). V was shortened by 4 bases and J by 0 bases, with 10 bases between the two germline ends. In DNA, the CDR3 is TGTGCCAGCAGCCCCACAGGGCCTAGCAATCAGCCCCAGCATTTT. This encodes CASSPTGPSNQPQHF.

V gene TRBV13 combines with J gene TRBJ2-7, with no clear D. Trimming took off 1 base at V and 10 bases at J, with 14 bases between the two ends. The CDR3 sequence is 13 residues long. Germline lookup yields CDR1 PRHDT and CDR2 FYEKMQ (reference sequence). The DNA for the CDR3 is TGTGCCAGCAGCTTAGAGGAGTCTACGAAACAGTACTTC. It is translated as CASSLEESTKQYF.

This sequence joins TRBV9 and TRBJ2-4, with 9 bases lining up with TRBD1. With 4 bases clipped from V and 1 base from J, the junction kept 9 bases outside the gene matches. This CDR3 is 17 amino acids long. Germline V gives CDR1 SGDLS, CDR2 YYNGEE. The CDR3 protein is CASSTGQGLGAKNIQYF. The CDR3 DNA sequence: TGTGCCAGCAGCACCGGACAGGGGTTGGGTGCCAAAAACATTCAGTACTTC.

This rearrangement joins TRBV6-2 or TRBV6-3 to TRBJ2-3; TRBD2 agrees at 10 bases. Germline V gene data show CDR1 as MNHEY and CDR2 as SVGEGT. The ends lost 5 bases at V and 2 bases at J; junction bases unmatched: 4. The CDR3 totals 15 residues. The CDR3: CASSQREGVTDTQYF. The CDR3 nucleotides read TGTGCCAGCAGTCAGCGGGAGGGTGTCACAGATACGCAGTATTTT.

This clone was found a few times. V and J are TRBV3-1 (or the pseudogene TRBV3-2) and TRBJ1-1, with D possibly being TRBD1 (6 bases). CDR3 length: 18 amino acids. Trimming cost V 1 base and J 4 bases, with 22 bases left between them. Germline loops: CDR1 LGHDT, CDR2 YNNKEL (reference sequence). CDR3 sequence: CASSQARIGGWLGTEAFF. In nucleotides, the CDR3 is TGTGCCAGCAGCCAAGCTCGAATAGGGGGTTGGCTGGGCACTGAAGCTTTCTTT.

The J gene is TRBJ1-3, the V gene TRBV25-1; D is unclear. V was cut by 0 bases and J by 2 bases, with 11 bases left in between. The CDR3 runs to 16 residues. Germline CDR1 is MGHDK and CDR2 is SYGVNS. The CDR3 sequence is CASSEYSGGAGNTIYF. The DNA of the CDR3 is TGTGCCAGCAGTGAATATTCGGGAGGAGCTGGAAACACCATATATTTT.

The chain uses TRBV5-1 and TRBJ1-1, with D perhaps matching TRBD1 (5 bases). CDR1 is SGHRS and CDR2 is YFSETQ in the germline V gene. The V end was cut by 3 bases, the J end by 1 base, with 10 bases between. The CDR3 totals 14 residues. The CDR3 here is CASSSDRQNTEAFF. For the CDR3, the DNA is TGCGCCAGCAGCTCAGACAGACAGAACACTGAAGCTTTCTTT.

The chain uses TRBV6-5 and TRBJ1-5; the match to TRBD1 covers 9 bases. With 7 bases clipped from V and 0 bases from J, the junction kept 4 bases outside the gene matches. Germline V gene data show CDR1 as MNHEY and CDR2 as SVGAGI. The CDR3 length is 15 residues. The CDR3 protein is CASIGTGLSNQPQHF. The DNA of the CDR3 is TGTGCCAGCATTGGGACAGGGCTTAGCAATCAGCCCCAGCATTTT.

J is TRBJ2-3 and V is TRBV5-1; 8 bases agree with TRBD1. Germline CDR1 SGHRS, CDR2 YFSETQ. The CDR3 consists of 15 residues. After removal of 5 bases from V and 2 bases from J, the junction contained 7 bases not matched to a gene. In DNA form, the CDR3 reads TGCGCCAGCAGTACCGGGACAGGATTCACAGATACGCAGTATTTT. Protein product: CASSTGTGFTDTQYF.

This clone was detected a few times. This rearrangement joins TRBV20-1 to TRBJ2-1, with TRBD2 matching 7 bases. V was clipped by 3 bases and J by 15 bases; unmatched bases: 5. The CDR3 loop spans 10 amino acids. The germline V gene encodes CDR1 DFQATT and CDR2 SNEGSKA (reference sequence). DNA of the CDR3: TGCAGTGCTAGTGGCGGGAGAACGTTCTTC. This encodes CSASGGRTFF.

This clone was found once. V usage is TRBV4-1 and J usage is TRBJ1-2, with a possible D match to TRBD1 (6 bases). The germline CDR1 and CDR2 sequences are MGHRA and YSYEKL. V was cut by 4 bases and J by 3 bases, with 12 bases left in between. The CDR3 is 14 amino acids. CDR3 sequence: CASSRQQGDYGYTF. The CDR3 DNA sequence: TGCGCCAGCAGCCGGCAACAGGGTGACTATGGCTACACCTTC.

The chain is built from TRBV18 and TRBJ1-1, with D perhaps matching TRBD1 (5 bases). CDR1 and CDR2 (germline): KGHSH, LQKENI. The CDR3 consists of 15 residues. V was cut by 3 bases and J by 1 base, with 12 bases left in between. The chain's CDR3 is CASSPDITPNTEAFF. As DNA, the CDR3 is TGTGCCAGCTCACCGGACATAACCCCGAACACTGAAGCTTTCTTT.

V gene TRBV12-5 combines with J gene TRBJ2-5; the match to TRBD2 covers 8 bases. Germline loops: CDR1 LGHNT, CDR2 FRNRAP. The CDR3 contains 16 residues. V dropped 0 bases and J dropped 4; count of bases not matched to a gene: 7. Here the CDR3 DNA reads TGTGCTAGTGGTTTGGTACTAGCGGCCGGGGTAGAGACCCAGTACTTC. This codes for CASGLVLAAGVETQYF.

This clone was seen once. V gene TRBV2 combines with J gene TRBJ2-4, with unresolved D. Germline CDR1 SNHLY, CDR2 FYNNEI. The CDR3 has 13 residues. Trimming took 10 bases from V and 0 from J, leaving 10 bases between them. CDR3 residues: CATSLLAKNIQYF. In DNA, the CDR3 is TGTGCCACCTCCCTGTTAGCCAAAAACATTCAGTACTTC.

The V and J genes are TRBV2 and TRBJ1-1, with TRBD1 matching 7 bases. The J segment lost 1 base and the V segment lost 3 bases, leaving 8 bases of the junction unmatched. CDR1 is SNHLY, CDR2 FYNNEI, per germline. The CDR3 length is 16 residues. CDR3 residues: CASSEDRLWRNTEAFF. CDR3 nucleotides: TGTGCCAGCAGTGAGGACAGGTTGTGGCGGAACACTGAAGCTTTCTTT.

The chain couples TRBV6-6 to TRBJ1-6; 9 bases are shared with TRBD1. The CDR3 has 16 amino acids. Losses at the gene ends were 5 bases for V and 7 bases for J; bases not matched to a gene: 9. Germline assignment: CDR1 MNHNY and CDR2 SVGAGI (reference sequence). The CDR3: CASSPGTGQGNSPLHF. The DNA of the CDR3 is TGTGCCAGCAGTCCGGGGACAGGGCAAGGGAATTCACCCCTCCACTTT.

V and J are TRBV3-1 (or the pseudogene TRBV3-2) and TRBJ2-7; tentatively, D is TRBD2 (7 bases). The V end was cut by 6 bases, the J end by 9 bases, with 12 bases between. Germline V lookup: CDR1 LGHDT, CDR2 YNNKEL (reference sequence). The CDR3 has 11 residues. CDR3 sequence: CASRGGLGQYF. For the CDR3, the DNA is TGTGCCAGCAGGGGGGGGCTAGGGCAGTACTTC.